Listed here is a single T cell receptor beta chain. Its antigen is still unknown. This entry belongs to a study of CD8+ T cells in alopecia areata. At the level of the study: Twice a day, 5 to 10 mg of oral tofacitinib was administered to treated patients. Findings and caveats of the study: Tofacitinib yielded significantly lower scalp clonality and fewer expanded CD8+ clones among the top 100.

Treatment here: oral pan-JAK inhibitor, 5-10 mg twice daily. The investigators collected lesional scalp punch biopsies and peripheral blood from alopecia areata patients. Sequencing templates came from extracted RNA that was reverse transcribed into cDNA. Clones were read by immunoSEQ multiplex PCR, and TCRdb kept only the in-frame ones, dropping some. The sample records about 180,000 clones, approximately 51% being singletons. The length of the CDR3 is 13 residues. Germline-derived CDR1 and CDR2 are GTSNPN and SVGIG (reference sequence). V was pared by 0 bases and J by 6 bases, with 12 bases between.

This TCR was sampled from a human donor with alopecia areata. J is TRBJ2-7 and V is TRBV30; TRBD1 or TRBD2 may be the D gene (5 bases each). The sequencing used CD8+ T cells sorted from blood, collected around week 54, from a patient treated with tofacitinib. The CDR3: CAWSVSRDGEQYF. DNA of the CDR3: TGTGCCTGGAGTGTTAGCAGGGACGGCGAGCAGTACTTC. Together with reference TRBV30 and TRBJ2-7, the CDR3 gives the full variable domain: SQTIHQWPATLVQPVGSPLSLECTVEGTSNPNLYWYRQAAGRGLQLLFYSVGIGQISSEVPQNLSASRPQDRQFILSSKKLLLSDSGFYLCAWSVSRDGEQYFGPGTRLTVT.